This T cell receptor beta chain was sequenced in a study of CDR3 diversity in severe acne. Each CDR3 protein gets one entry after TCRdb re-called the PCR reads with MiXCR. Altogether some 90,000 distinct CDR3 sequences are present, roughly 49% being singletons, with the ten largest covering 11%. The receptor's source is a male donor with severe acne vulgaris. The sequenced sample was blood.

CDR3 in amino acids: CASSLYAGMHGYTF. The CDR3 nucleotides are TGTGCCAGCAGTTTATACGCAGGGATGCATGGCTACACCTTC. The chain is built from TRBV28 and TRBJ1-2; D perhaps matches TRBD1 (5 bases). The CDR3 spans 14 residues. Germline V lookup: CDR1 MDHEN, CDR2 SYDVKM. Trimming took 1 base from V and 6 from J, leaving 12 bases between them.